These T cell receptor beta chains were read from a single sample in a study of tumor-infiltrating lymphocytes in oesophageal squamous cell carcinoma. TCRdb called the PCR reads again in MiXCR, with one record for every CDR3 protein. The sample yields approximately 9,400 distinct CDR3 sequences, roughly 60% seen once. The source material was esophageal tumor tissue. These receptors came from a female donor with esophageal squamous cell carcinoma. Both conserved end residues are part of each CDR3. Fields, in order: clone size, D gene, J gene, V gene, CDR3 DNA, CDR3 protein. The D gene is left open where the match is weak. Size values are once, few and many counts, or a class for expanded clones, and some rows have none.

clone size: many; D gene: .; J gene: TRBJ2-1; V gene: TRBV7-3; CDR3 DNA: TGTGCCAGCAGCTTAACTGCCGGTAATGAGCAGTTCTTC; CDR3 protein: CASSLTAGNEQFF
clone size: .; D gene: .; J gene: TRBJ2-4; V gene: TRBV3-1; CDR3 DNA: TGTGCCAGCAGCCAATCGGTAGCCAAAAACATTCAGTACTTC; CDR3 protein: CASSQSVAKNIQYF
clone size: .; D gene: TRBD2; J gene: TRBJ2-3; V gene: TRBV7-3; CDR3 DNA: TGTGCCAGCAGCTTCTTAGCGGGAGGTACAGATACGCAGTATTTT; CDR3 protein: CASSFLAGGTDTQYF
clone size: once; D gene: TRBD2; J gene: TRBJ2-1; V gene: TRBV5-1; CDR3 DNA: TGCGCCAGCAGCTTGGGGACTAGCCTCTATTACAATGAGCAGTTCTTC; CDR3 protein: CASSLGTSLYYNEQFF
clone size: .; D gene: TRBD1; J gene: TRBJ2-5; V gene: TRBV19; CDR3 DNA: TGTGCCAGTAGTAGGAGAAGGACAGGGGAGGGCGAGACCCAGTACTTC; CDR3 protein: CASSRRRTGEGETQYF
clone size: .; D gene: TRBD2; J gene: TRBJ2-7; V gene: TRBV7-3; CDR3 DNA: TGTGCCAGCAGCACCCAAGCGGGAGATGAGCAGTACTTC; CDR3 protein: CASSTQAGDEQYF
clone size: .; D gene: TRBD1; J gene: TRBJ2-7; V gene: TRBV2; CDR3 DNA: TGTGCCAGTACGGCCGTGGACAGGGGAAACAATGAGCAGTACTTC; CDR3 protein: CASTAVDRGNNEQYF
clone size: .; D gene: .; J gene: TRBJ2-5; V gene: TRBV6-7; CDR3 DNA: TGTGCCAGCAGTTACGGACAAGAGACCCAGTACTTC; CDR3 protein: CASSYGQETQYF
clone size: .; D gene: TRBD2; J gene: TRBJ2-1; V gene: TRBV7-2; CDR3 DNA: TGTGCCAGCAGCTCCAGTCCAGCGGGAGGGCTTTACTTC; CDR3 protein: CASSSSPAGGLYF
clone size: .; D gene: .; J gene: TRBJ1-5; V gene: TRBV11-1; CDR3 DNA: TGTGCCAGCAGCTTAAACGGGTTCCAGCCCCAGCATTTT; CDR3 protein: CASSLNGFQPQHF
clone size: few; D gene: TRBD2; J gene: TRBJ2-4; V gene: TRBV6-1; CDR3 DNA: TGTGCCAGCAGTTCGACGGGAGGGAGTTCGCAGTACTTC; CDR3 protein: CASSSTGGSSQYF
clone size: many; D gene: .; J gene: TRBJ1-6; V gene: TRBV6-1; CDR3 DNA: TGTGCCAGCAGGGGGACCCTCGGGACACCCCTCCACTTT; CDR3 protein: CASRGTLGTPLHF
clone size: .; D gene: TRBD1; J gene: TRBJ2-7; V gene: TRBV10-3; CDR3 DNA: TGTGCCATCAGAGGACAGGGGAGTTTCTACGAGCAGTACTTC; CDR3 protein: CAIRGQGSFYEQYF
clone size: .; D gene: .; J gene: TRBJ2-1; V gene: TRBV7-4; CDR3 DNA: TGTGCCAGCAGCTCTTTACAGGGTTACAATGAGCAGTTCTTC; CDR3 protein: CASSSLQGYNEQFF
clone size: medium-sized; D gene: TRBD1; J gene: TRBJ2-5; V gene: TRBV11-2; CDR3 DNA: TGTGCCAGCACAACCCGGGACAGGGGACAAGAGACCCAGTACTTC; CDR3 protein: CASTTRDRGQETQYF
clone size: .; D gene: .; J gene: TRBJ1-1; V gene: TRBV7-2; CDR3 DNA: TGTGCCAGCAGCGCCCCCAACGGGGTACCGAACACTGAAGCTTTCTTT; CDR3 protein: CASSAPNGVPNTEAFF
clone size: .; D gene: .; J gene: TRBJ2-1; V gene: TRBV7-3; CDR3 DNA: TGTGCCAGCAGCTCCCAAGTGGCGGGGGCCAGTGAACAGTTCTTC; CDR3 protein: CASSSQVAGASEQFF
clone size: .; D gene: TRBD1; J gene: TRBJ2-7; V gene: TRBV6-6; CDR3 DNA: TGTGCCAGCAGTGCCCAGGGGGGGACAGGGTTTTACGAGCAGTACTTC; CDR3 protein: CASSAQGGTGFYEQYF
clone size: once; D gene: .; J gene: TRBJ1-1; V gene: TRBV7-2; CDR3 DNA: TGTGCCAGCAGCTTAGCGGTCCTCCCTGAAGCTTTCTTT; CDR3 protein: CASSLAVLPEAFF
clone size: .; D gene: TRBD1; J gene: TRBJ2-7; V gene: TRBV7-4; CDR3 DNA: TGTGCCAGCAGCCCAGTAGGGGATACAGGGGGTTACTACGAGCAGTACTTC; CDR3 protein: CASSPVGDTGGYYEQYF
clone size: .; D gene: TRBD2; J gene: TRBJ2-3; V gene: TRBV7-2; CDR3 DNA: TGTGCCAGCAGCCTAGCGGGTCGCACAGATACGCAGTATTTT; CDR3 protein: CASSLAGRTDTQYF
clone size: .; D gene: TRBD2; J gene: TRBJ2-1; V gene: TRBV5-6; CDR3 DNA: TGTGCCAGCAGCTTGGAAATTGACAGGCCCCCGGGACTAGCGGGAGGGGAGGGGCAGTTCTTC; CDR3 protein: CASSLEIDRPPGLAGGEGQFF
clone size: .; D gene: .; J gene: TRBJ2-1; V gene: TRBV12-3/TRBV12-4; CDR3 DNA: TGTGCCAGCAGTTCGACACCGATCTCCTACAATGAGCAGTTCTTC; CDR3 protein: CASSSTPISYNEQFF
clone size: once; D gene: .; J gene: TRBJ2-7; V gene: TRBV14; CDR3 DNA: TGTGCCAGCAGCCAAGATGTAGGGACAATATCCTACGAGCAGTACTTC; CDR3 protein: CASSQDVGTISYEQYF
clone size: .; D gene: .; J gene: TRBJ2-1; V gene: TRBV6-5; CDR3 DNA: TGTGCCAGCAGTGAAGGACCGGGAGATGAGCAGTTCTTC; CDR3 protein: CASSEGPGDEQFF
clone size: .; D gene: TRBD2; J gene: TRBJ2-1; V gene: TRBV7-2; CDR3 DNA: TGTGCCAGCAGCCACCGGACTAGCGGGTCGGGTGAGCAGTTCTTC; CDR3 protein: CASSHRTSGSGEQFF
clone size: once; D gene: .; J gene: TRBJ2-5; V gene: TRBV10-2; CDR3 DNA: TGCGCCAGCAGTGATCAGGGTACAGAGGAGACCCAGTACTTC; CDR3 protein: CASSDQGTEETQYF
clone size: few; D gene: .; J gene: TRBJ2-1; V gene: TRBV7-6; CDR3 DNA: TGTGCTAGCAGCTTAGAAGAGGCTACCAACAATGAGCAGTTCTTC; CDR3 protein: CASSLEEATNNEQFF
clone size: many; D gene: TRBD1; J gene: TRBJ2-5; V gene: TRBV20-1; CDR3 DNA: TGCAGTGCCTTCAGACAGGGGGCGTGGGAGACCCAGTACTTC; CDR3 protein: CSAFRQGAWETQYF
clone size: many; D gene: .; J gene: TRBJ2-3; V gene: TRBV6-1; CDR3 DNA: TGTGCCAGCAGTGAAGCCACAGATACGCAGTATTTT; CDR3 protein: CASSEATDTQYF
clone size: .; D gene: TRBD1; J gene: TRBJ2-2; V gene: TRBV7-2; CDR3 DNA: TGTGCCAGCAGCTTAGGGGGACAGGGGAACACCGGGGAGCTGTTTTTT; CDR3 protein: CASSLGGQGNTGELFF
clone size: .; D gene: .; J gene: TRBJ2-3; V gene: TRBV11-2; CDR3 DNA: TGTGCCAGCAGCTTAGTTTCGGGGTTCGCAGATACGCAGTATTTT; CDR3 protein: CASSLVSGFADTQYF
clone size: .; D gene: .; J gene: TRBJ1-4; V gene: TRBV2; CDR3 DNA: TGTGCCAGCAGTGAAGAAGGGACTGGTGAAAAACTGTTTTTT; CDR3 protein: CASSEEGTGEKLFF
clone size: .; D gene: .; J gene: TRBJ1-4; V gene: TRBV6-1; CDR3 DNA: TGTGCCAGCACAGAGACAGTTAATGAAAAACTGTTTTTT; CDR3 protein: CASTETVNEKLFF
clone size: .; D gene: .; J gene: TRBJ2-3; V gene: TRBV7-2; CDR3 DNA: TGTGCCAGCAGCTACACAGCGACGCAAGATACGCAGTATTTT; CDR3 protein: CASSYTATQDTQYF
clone size: .; D gene: .; J gene: TRBJ1-2; V gene: TRBV5-4; CDR3 DNA: TGTGCCAGCAGCCGGCGTGAATCGGGTGGCTACACCTTC; CDR3 protein: CASSRRESGGYTF
clone size: .; D gene: .; J gene: TRBJ2-5; V gene: TRBV7-3; CDR3 DNA: TGTGCCAGCAGCTTGGGCACCGGGGAGCTGTACTTC; CDR3 protein: CASSLGTGELYF
clone size: .; D gene: TRBD2; J gene: TRBJ2-1; V gene: TRBV7-6; CDR3 DNA: TGTGCCAGCAGCTTAGGCGGGACTAGCAACCCGGGGGAGCAGTTCTTC; CDR3 protein: CASSLGGTSNPGEQFF
clone size: .; D gene: .; J gene: TRBJ2-5; V gene: TRBV12-3/TRBV12-4; CDR3 DNA: TGTGCCAGCAGTTCCTCTTGGGGGGGGAACAGGGTCCAAGAGACCCAGTACTTC; CDR3 protein: CASSSSWGGNRVQETQYF
clone size: .; D gene: .; J gene: TRBJ2-7; V gene: TRBV6-8; CDR3 DNA: TGTGCCAGCAACAAAAGGGGAGGGGGGGGCACAGATACGCAGTACTTC; CDR3 protein: CASNKRGGGGTDTQYF
clone size: .; D gene: .; J gene: TRBJ2-3; V gene: TRBV6-1; CDR3 DNA: TGTGCCAGCAGTGAGGGGGCGGGGAGCACAGATACGCAGTATTTT; CDR3 protein: CASSEGAGSTDTQYF
clone size: .; D gene: .; J gene: TRBJ2-5; V gene: TRBV7-3; CDR3 DNA: TGTGCCAGCAGCTTAGGGGAAGCCCAAGGTTCGGAGACCCAGTACTTC; CDR3 protein: CASSLGEAQGSETQYF
clone size: few; D gene: .; J gene: TRBJ1-1; V gene: TRBV6-1; CDR3 DNA: TGTGCCCACCTCGGGGACAAGAACACTGAAGCTTTCTTT; CDR3 protein: CAHLGDKNTEAFF
clone size: .; D gene: .; J gene: TRBJ2-7; V gene: TRBV7-6; CDR3 DNA: TGTGCCAGCAGCTTTCTGCTCGGGAGACACAACGAGCAGTACTTC; CDR3 protein: CASSFLLGRHNEQYF
clone size: .; D gene: .; J gene: TRBJ2-1; V gene: TRBV7-3; CDR3 DNA: TGTGCCAGCAGCTCAGGGGGTGGGGGGCTGGGGAATGAGCAGTTCTTC; CDR3 protein: CASSSGGGGLGNEQFF